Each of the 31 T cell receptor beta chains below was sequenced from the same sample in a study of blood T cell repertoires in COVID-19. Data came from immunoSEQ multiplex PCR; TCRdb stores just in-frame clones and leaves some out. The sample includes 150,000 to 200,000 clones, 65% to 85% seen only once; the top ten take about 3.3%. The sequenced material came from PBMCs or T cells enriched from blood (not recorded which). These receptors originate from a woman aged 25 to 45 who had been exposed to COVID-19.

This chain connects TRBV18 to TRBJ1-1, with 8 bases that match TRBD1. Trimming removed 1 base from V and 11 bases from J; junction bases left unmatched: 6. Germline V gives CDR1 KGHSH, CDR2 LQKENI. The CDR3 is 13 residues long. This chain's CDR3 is CASSPLTGGMAFF. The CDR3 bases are TGTGCCAGCTCACCACTTACAGGGGGAATGGCTTTCTTT.

The CDR3 sequence: CASSAGKNTEAFF. CDR3 bases: TGTGCCAGTAGTGCCGGGAAGAACACTGAAGCTTTCTTT. The V gene is TRBV19, the J gene TRBJ1-1; no definite D call. Germline values: CDR1 LNHDA, CDR2 SQIVND (reference sequence). This CDR3 has 13 residues. Trimming pared 5 bases from V and 1 base from J, leaving 8 bases between.

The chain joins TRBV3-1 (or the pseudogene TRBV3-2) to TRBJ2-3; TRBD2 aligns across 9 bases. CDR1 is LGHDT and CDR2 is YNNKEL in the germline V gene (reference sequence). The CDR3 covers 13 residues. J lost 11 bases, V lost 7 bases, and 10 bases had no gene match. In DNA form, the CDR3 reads TGTGCCAGCAACCATGCGGGGGGGAAGGGGCAGTATTTT. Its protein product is CASNHAGGKGQYF.

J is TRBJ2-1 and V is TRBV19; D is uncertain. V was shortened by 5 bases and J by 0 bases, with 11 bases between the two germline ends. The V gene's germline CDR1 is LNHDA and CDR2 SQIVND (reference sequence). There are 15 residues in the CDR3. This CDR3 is CASSPVPLSYNEQFF. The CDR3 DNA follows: TGTGCCAGTAGTCCGGTACCGCTCTCCTACAATGAGCAGTTCTTC.

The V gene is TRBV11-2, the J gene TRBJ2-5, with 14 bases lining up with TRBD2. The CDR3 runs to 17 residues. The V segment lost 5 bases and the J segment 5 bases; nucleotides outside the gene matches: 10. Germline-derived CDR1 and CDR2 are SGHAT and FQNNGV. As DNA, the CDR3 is TGTGCCAGCAGCCCGGGGGTGGGACTAGCGGGGGCGGAGACCCAGTACTTC. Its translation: CASSPGVGLAGAETQYF.

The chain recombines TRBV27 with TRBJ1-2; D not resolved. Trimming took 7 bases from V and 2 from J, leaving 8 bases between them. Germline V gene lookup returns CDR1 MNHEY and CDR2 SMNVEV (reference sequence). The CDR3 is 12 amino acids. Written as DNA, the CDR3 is TGTGCCAGCAAGGGCGGGAACTATGGCTACACCTTC. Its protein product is CASKGGNYGYTF.

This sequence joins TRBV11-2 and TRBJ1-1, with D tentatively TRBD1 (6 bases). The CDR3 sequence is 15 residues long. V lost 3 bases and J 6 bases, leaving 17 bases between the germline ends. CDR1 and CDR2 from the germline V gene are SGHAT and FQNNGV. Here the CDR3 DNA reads TGTGCCAGCAGCTTCGTGGGACACCCTTGGCCTGAAGCTTTCTTT. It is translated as CASSFVGHPWPEAFF.

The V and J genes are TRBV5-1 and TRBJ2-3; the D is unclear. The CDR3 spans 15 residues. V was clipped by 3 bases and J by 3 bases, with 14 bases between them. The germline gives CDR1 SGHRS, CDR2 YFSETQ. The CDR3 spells CASSSNLPPTDTQYF. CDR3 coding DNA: TGCGCCAGCAGCTCTAACCTCCCTCCGACAGATACGCAGTATTTT.

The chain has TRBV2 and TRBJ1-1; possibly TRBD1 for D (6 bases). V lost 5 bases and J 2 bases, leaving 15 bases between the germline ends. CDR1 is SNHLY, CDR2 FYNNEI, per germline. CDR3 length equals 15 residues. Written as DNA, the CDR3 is TGTGCCAGCAGTCAACGGACAGATATTAACACTGAAGCTTTCTTT. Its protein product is CASSQRTDINTEAFF.

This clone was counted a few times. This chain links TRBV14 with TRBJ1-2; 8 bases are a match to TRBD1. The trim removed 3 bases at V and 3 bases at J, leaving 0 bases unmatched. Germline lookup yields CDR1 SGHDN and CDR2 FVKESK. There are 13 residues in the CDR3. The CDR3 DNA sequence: TGTGCCAGCAGCCACAGGGGGCACTATGGCTACACCTTC. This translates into CASSHRGHYGYTF.

CDR3 coding DNA: TGTGCCAGCAGCTTGGCCGTGGGTTCGCAGGGCGAGCAGTACTTC. It is translated as CASSLAVGSQGEQYF. V is TRBV5-4 and J is TRBJ2-7; possible D gene TRBD1, 5 bases. The CDR3 covers 15 residues. V lost 0 bases and J lost 6, with 16 bases in between. Germline lookup yields CDR1 SGHNT and CDR2 YYREEE (reference sequence).

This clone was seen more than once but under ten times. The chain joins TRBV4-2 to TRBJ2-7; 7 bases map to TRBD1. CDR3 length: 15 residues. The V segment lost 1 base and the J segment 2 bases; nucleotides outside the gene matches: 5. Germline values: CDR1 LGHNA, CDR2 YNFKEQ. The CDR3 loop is CASSQAIQGAYEQYF. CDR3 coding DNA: TGTGCCAGCAGCCAAGCAATCCAGGGGGCCTACGAGCAGTACTTC.

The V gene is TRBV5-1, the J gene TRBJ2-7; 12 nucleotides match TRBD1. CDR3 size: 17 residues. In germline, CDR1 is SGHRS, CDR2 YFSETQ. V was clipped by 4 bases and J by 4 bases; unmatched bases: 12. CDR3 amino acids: CASSPTLGTGGDYEQYF. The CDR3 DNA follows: TGCGCCAGCAGCCCGACCCTCGGGACAGGGGGCGATTACGAGCAGTACTTC. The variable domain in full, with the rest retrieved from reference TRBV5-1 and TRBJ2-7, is KAGVTQTPRYLIKTRGQQVTLSCSPISGHRSVSWYQQTPGQGLQFLFEYFSETQRNKGNFPGRFSGRQFSNSRSEMNVSTLELGDSALYLCASSPTLGTGGDYEQYFGPGTRLTVT.

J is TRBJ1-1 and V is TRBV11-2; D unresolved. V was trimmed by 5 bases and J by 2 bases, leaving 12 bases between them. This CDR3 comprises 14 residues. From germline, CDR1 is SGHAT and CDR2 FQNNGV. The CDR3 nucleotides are TGTGCCAGCAGCGCTCAGGTTTTTAACACTGAAGCTTTCTTT. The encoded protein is CASSAQVFNTEAFF.

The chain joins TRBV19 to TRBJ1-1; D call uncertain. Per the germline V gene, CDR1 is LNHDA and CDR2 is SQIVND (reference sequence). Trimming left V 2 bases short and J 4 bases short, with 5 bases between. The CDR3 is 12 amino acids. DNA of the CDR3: TGTGCCAGTAGTATATCCCTCACTGAAGCTTTCTTT. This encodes CASSISLTEAFF.

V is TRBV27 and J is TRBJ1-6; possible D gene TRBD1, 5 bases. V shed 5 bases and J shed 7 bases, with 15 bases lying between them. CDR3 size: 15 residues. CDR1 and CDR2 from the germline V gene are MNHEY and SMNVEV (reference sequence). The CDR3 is CASSTRGGNNSPLHF. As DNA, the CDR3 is TGTGCCAGCAGTACCCGGGGGGGGAACAATTCACCCCTCCACTTT.

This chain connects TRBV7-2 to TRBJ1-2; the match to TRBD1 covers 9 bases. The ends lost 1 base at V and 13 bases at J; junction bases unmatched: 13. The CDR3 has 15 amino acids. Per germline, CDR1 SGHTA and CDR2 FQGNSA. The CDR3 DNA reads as TGTGCCAGCAGCTTAGTAACAGGGGGCCGGGCCGGTAGCACCTTC. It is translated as CASSLVTGGRAGSTF.

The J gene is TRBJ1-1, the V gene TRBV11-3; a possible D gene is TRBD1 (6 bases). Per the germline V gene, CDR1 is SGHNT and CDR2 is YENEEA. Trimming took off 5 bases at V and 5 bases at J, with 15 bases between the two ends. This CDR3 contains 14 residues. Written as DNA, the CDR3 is TGTGCCAGCAGCCCAACAGGGTATGGGACTGAAGCTTTCTTT. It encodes CASSPTGYGTEAFF.

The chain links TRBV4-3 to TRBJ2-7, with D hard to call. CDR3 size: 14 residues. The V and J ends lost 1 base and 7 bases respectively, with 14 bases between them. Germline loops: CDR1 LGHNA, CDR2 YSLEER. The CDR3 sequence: CASSQVDFRREQYF. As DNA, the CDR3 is TGCGCCAGCAGCCAAGTCGACTTCAGACGGGAGCAGTACTTC.

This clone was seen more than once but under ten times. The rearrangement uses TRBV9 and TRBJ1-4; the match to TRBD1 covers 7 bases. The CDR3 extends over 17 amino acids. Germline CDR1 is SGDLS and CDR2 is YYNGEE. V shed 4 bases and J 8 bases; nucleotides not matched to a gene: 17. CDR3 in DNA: TGTGCCAGCAGCCCGGCGGGGAACAGGGGCACTGCGGAAAAACTGTTTTTT. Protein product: CASSPAGNRGTAEKLFF.

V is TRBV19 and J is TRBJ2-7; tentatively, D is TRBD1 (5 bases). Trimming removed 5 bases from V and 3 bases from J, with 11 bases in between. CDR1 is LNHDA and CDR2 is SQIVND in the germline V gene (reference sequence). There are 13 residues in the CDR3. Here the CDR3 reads CASSLIRDYEQYF. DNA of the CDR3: TGTGCCAGTAGTTTAATCAGGGACTACGAGCAGTACTTC.

The DNA of the CDR3 is TGTGCCAGCAGCCAGGACAGTGAAGCTTTCTTT. It yields the protein CASSQDSEAFF. The chain combines TRBV3-1 (or the pseudogene TRBV3-2) with TRBJ1-1; D is perhaps TRBD1 (6 bases). Germline values: CDR1 LGHDT, CDR2 YNNKEL (reference sequence). V was clipped by 3 bases and J by 7 bases, with 6 bases between them. This CDR3 is built from 11 residues.

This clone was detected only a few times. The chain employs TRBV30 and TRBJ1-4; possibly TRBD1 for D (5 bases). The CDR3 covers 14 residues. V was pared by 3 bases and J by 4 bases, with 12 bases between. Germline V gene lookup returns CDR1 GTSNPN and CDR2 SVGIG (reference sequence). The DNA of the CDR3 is TGTGCCTGGAGAGGGGATGACTTTAATGAAAAACTGTTTTTT. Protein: CAWRGDDFNEKLFF.

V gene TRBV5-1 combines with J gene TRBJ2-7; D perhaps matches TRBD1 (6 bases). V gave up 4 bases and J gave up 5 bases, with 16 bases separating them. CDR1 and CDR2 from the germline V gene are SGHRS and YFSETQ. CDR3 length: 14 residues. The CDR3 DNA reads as TGCGCCAGCAGCGCCCGGACAGACGACCACGAGCAGTACTTC. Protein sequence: CASSARTDDHEQYF. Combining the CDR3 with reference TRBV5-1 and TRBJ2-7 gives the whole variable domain KAGVTQTPRYLIKTRGQQVTLSCSPISGHRSVSWYQQTPGQGLQFLFEYFSETQRNKGNFPGRFSGRQFSNSRSEMNVSTLELGDSALYLCASSARTDDHEQYFGPGTRLTVT.

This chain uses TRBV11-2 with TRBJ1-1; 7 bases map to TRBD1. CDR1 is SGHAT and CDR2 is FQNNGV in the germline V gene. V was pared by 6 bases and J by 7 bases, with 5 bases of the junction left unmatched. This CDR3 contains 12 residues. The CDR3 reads CASSSGTVEAFF. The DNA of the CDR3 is TGTGCCAGCAGTTCCGGGACAGTTGAAGCTTTCTTT.

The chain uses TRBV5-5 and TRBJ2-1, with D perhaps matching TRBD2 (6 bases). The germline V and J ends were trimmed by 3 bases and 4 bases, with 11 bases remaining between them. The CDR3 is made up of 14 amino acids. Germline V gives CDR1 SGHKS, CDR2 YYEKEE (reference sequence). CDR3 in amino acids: CASSSTGVYNEQFF. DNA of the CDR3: TGTGCCAGCAGCTCGACGGGGGTTTACAATGAGCAGTTCTTC.

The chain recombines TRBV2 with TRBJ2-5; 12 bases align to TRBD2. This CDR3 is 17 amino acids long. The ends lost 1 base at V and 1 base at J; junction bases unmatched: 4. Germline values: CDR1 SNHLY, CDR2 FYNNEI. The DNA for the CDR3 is TGTGCCAGCAGTGAAGGCCTACTAGCGGGGGGCCAAGAGACCCAGTACTTC. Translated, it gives CASSEGLLAGGQETQYF.

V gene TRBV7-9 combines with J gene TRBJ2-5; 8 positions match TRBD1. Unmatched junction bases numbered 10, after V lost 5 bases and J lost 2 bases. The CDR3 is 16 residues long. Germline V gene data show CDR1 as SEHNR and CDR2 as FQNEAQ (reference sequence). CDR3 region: CASSTTDRGLQETQYF. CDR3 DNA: TGTGCCAGCAGCACGACTGACAGGGGTCTACAAGAGACCCAGTACTTC.

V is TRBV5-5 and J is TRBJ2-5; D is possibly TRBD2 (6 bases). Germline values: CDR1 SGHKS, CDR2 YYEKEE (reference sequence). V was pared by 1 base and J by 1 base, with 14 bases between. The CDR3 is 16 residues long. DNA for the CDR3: TGTGCCAGCAGCTTGCGGGGGAGACGGTCCCAAGAGACCCAGTACTTC. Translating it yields CASSLRGRRSQETQYF.

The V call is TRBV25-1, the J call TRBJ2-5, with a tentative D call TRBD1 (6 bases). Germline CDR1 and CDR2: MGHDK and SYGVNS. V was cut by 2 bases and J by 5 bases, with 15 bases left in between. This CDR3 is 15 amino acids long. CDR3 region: CASSEDLTGLETQYF. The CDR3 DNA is TGTGCCAGCAGTGAAGATTTAACAGGGCTGGAGACCCAGTACTTC.

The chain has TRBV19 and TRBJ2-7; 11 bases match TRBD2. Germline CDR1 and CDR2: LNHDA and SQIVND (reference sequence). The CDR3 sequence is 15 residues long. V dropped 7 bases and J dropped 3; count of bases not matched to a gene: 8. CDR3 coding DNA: TGTGCCAGTACCCCTGGACTAGCGGGTGGCTACGAGCAGTACTTC. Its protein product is CASTPGLAGGYEQYF. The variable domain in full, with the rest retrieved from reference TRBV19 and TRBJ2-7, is DGGITQSPKYLFRKEGQNVTLSCEQNLNHDAMYWYRQDPGQGLRLIYYSQIVNDFQKGDIAEGYSVSREKKESFPLTVTSAQKNPTAFYLCASTPGLAGGYEQYFGPGTRLTVT.